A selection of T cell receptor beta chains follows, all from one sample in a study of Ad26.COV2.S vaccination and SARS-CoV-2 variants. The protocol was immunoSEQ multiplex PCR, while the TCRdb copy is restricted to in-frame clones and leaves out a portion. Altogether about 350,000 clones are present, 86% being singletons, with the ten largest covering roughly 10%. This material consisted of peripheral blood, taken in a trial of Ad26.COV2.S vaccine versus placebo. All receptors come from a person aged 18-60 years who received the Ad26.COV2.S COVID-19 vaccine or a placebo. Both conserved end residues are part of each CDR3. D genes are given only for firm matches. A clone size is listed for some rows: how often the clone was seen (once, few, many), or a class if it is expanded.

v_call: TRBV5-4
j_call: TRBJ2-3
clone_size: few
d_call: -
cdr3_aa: CASSFRGTDTQYF
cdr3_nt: TGTGCCAGCAGCTTTCGTGGCACAGATACGCAGTATTTT

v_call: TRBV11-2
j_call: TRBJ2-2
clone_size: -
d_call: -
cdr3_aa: CASSFQPAHANTGELFF
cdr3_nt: TGTGCCAGCAGCTTCCAGCCCGCTCACGCGAACACCGGGGAGCTGTTTTTT

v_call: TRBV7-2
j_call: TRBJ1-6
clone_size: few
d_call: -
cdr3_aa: CASSQDGSPLHF
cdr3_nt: TGTGCCAGCAGCCAAGACGGTTCACCCCTCCACTTT

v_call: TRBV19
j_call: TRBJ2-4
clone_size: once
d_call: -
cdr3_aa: CASSIRGTRNIQYF
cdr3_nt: TGTGCCAGTAGTATTAGGGGGACAAGGAACATTCAGTACTTC

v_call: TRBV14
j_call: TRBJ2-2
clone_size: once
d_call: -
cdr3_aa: CASSRQGGANTGELFF
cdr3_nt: TGTGCCAGCAGCAGGCAGGGGGGCGCGAACACCGGGGAGCTGTTTTTT

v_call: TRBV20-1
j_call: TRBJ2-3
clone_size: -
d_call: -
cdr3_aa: CSASSSTDTQYF
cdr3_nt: TGCAGTGCTAGTTCTAGCACAGATACGCAGTATTTT

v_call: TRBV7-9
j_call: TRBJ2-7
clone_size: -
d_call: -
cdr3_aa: CASSFYSGHHYEQYF
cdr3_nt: TGTGCCAGCAGCTTTTATTCTGGACACCACTACGAGCAGTACTTC

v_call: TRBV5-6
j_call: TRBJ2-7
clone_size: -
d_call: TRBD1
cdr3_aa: CASSLIQGAYEQYF
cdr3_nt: TGTGCCAGCAGCTTGATACAGGGGGCCTACGAGCAGTACTTC

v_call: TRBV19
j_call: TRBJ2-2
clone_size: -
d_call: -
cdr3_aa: CATKRGVGGGTGELFF
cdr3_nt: TGTGCCACCAAACGAGGGGTCGGGGGAGGCACCGGGGAGCTGTTTTTT

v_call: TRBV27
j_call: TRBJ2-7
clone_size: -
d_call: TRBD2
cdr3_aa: CASSLTSGGAYYEQYF
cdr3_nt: TGTGCCAGCAGTTTAACTAGCGGGGGGGCATACTACGAGCAGTACTTC

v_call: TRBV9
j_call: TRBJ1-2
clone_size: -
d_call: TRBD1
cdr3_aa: CASSARTGGIYGYTF
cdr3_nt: TGTGCCAGCAGCGCCCGGACAGGGGGGATCTATGGCTACACCTTC

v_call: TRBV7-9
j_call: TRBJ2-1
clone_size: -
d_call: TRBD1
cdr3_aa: CASSSLGQGNNEQFF
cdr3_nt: TGTGCCAGCAGCTCCCTCGGACAGGGAAACAATGAGCAGTTCTTC

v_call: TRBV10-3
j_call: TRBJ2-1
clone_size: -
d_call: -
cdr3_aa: CAISAGNEQFF
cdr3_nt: TGTGCCATCAGTGCGGGCAATGAGCAGTTCTTC

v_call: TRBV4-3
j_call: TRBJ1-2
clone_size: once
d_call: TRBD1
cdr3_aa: CASSQGRGLGYGYTF
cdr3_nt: TGCGCCAGCAGCCAAGGGAGGGGGCTTGGCTATGGCTACACCTTC

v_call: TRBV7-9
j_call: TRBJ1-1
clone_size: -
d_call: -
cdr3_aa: CASSLDTPGEAFF
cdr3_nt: TGTGCCAGCAGCTTAGACACCCCCGGTGAAGCTTTCTTT

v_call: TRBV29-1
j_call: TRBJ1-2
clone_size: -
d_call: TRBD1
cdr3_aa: CSVDPLGTGWGYGYTF
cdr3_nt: TGCAGCGTTGACCCCTTGGGGACAGGGTGGGGCTATGGCTACACCTTC

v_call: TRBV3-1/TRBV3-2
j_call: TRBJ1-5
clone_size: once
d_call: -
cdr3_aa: CASSLQGQPQHF
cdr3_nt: TGTGCCAGCAGCTTACAGGGACAGCCCCAGCATTTT

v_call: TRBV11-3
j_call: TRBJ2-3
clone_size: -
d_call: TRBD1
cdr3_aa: CASSRGQGGTDTQYF
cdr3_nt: TGTGCCAGCAGCCGTGGACAGGGTGGCACAGATACGCAGTATTTT

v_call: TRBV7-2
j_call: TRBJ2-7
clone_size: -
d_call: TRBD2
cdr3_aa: CASSASGLAGVEQYF
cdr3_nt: TGTGCCAGCAGCGCCAGCGGACTAGCGGGAGTCGAGCAGTACTTC

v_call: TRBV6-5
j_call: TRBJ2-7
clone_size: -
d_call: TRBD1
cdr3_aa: CASSQDRVYEQYF
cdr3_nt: TGTGCCAGCAGCCAAGACAGGGTTTACGAGCAGTACTTC

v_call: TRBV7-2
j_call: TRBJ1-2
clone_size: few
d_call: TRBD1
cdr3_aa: CASSLGTGGAYTF
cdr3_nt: TGTGCCAGCAGCTTAGGGACAGGGGGAGCCTACACCTTC

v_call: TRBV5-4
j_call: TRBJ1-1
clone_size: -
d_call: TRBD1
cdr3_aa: CASSSTGETEAFF
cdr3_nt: TGTGCCAGCAGCTCGACAGGGGAGACTGAAGCTTTCTTT

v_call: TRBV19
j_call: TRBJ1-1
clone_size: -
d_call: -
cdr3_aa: CASSITGATVNTEAFF
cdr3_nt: TGTGCCAGTAGTATCACGGGGGCAACCGTGAACACTGAAGCTTTCTTT

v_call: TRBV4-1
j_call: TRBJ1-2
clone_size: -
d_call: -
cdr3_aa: CASSQEHREAGYTF
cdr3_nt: TGCGCCAGCAGCCAAGAGCACAGGGAGGCTGGCTACACCTTC

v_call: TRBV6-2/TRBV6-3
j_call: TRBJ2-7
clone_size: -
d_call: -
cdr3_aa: CASSPPGPREQYF
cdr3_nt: TGTGCCAGCAGCCCCCCGGGGCCGAGGGAGCAGTACTTC

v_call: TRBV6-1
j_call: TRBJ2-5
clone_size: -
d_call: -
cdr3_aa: CASSEARWEAQYF
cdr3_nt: TGTGCCAGCAGTGAAGCAAGATGGGAGGCCCAGTACTTC

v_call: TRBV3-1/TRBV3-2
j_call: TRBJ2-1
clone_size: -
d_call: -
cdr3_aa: CASSQLRAGEQFF
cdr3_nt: TGTGCCAGCAGCCAACTCCGGGCAGGTGAGCAGTTCTTC

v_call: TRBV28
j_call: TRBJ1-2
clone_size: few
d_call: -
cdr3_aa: CASSGPGALNYGYTF
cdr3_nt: TGTGCCAGCAGTGGTCCGGGAGCCCTTAACTATGGCTACACCTTC

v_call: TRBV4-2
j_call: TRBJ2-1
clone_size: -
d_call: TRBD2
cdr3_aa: CASSLQRENYNEQFF
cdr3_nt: TGTGCCAGCAGCCTCCAGCGGGAGAACTACAATGAGCAGTTCTTC

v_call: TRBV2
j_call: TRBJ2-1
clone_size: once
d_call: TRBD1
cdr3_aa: CASRRDSQYYEQFF
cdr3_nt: TGTGCCAGCCGCCGGGACAGCCAGTACTATGAGCAGTTCTTC

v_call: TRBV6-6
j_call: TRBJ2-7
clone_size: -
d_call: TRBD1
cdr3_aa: CASSYSGTGNLPF
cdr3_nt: TGTGCCAGCAGTTACTCTGGGACAGGGAACCTCCCCTTC

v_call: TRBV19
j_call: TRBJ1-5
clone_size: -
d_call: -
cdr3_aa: CASSGNSNQPQHF
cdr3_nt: TGTGCCAGTAGCGGGAATAGCAATCAGCCCCAGCATTTT

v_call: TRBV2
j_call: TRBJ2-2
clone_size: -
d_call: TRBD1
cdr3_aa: CATDRGLDTGELFF
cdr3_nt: TGTGCCACCGACAGGGGGCTTGACACCGGGGAGCTGTTTTTT

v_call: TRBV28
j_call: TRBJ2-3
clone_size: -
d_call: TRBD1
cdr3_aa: CASRVPGQGHPDTQYF
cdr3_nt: TGTGCCAGCAGGGTACCGGGACAGGGGCACCCAGATACGCAGTATTTT

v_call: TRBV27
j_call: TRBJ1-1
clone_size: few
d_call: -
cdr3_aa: CASSFGSWTEAFF
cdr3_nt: TGTGCCAGCAGTTTTGGATCGTGGACTGAAGCTTTCTTT

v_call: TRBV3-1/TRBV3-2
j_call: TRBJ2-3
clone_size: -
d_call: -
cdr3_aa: CASSPKPDTQYF
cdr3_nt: TGTGCCAGCAGCCCTAAGCCGGATACGCAGTATTTT

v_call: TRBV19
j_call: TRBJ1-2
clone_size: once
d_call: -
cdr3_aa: CASSIDSGRNYGYTF
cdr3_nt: TGTGCCAGTAGTATAGATTCAGGGCGCAACTATGGCTACACCTTC

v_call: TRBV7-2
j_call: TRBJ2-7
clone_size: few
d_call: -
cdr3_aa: CASSPLSGPYEQYF
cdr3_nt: TGTGCCAGCAGCCCCCTTAGCGGCCCCTACGAGCAGTACTTC

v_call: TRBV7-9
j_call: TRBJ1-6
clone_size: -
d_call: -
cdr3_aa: CASSLGTGAVLHF
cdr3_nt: TGTGCCAGCAGCTTAGGGACCGGTGCTGTCCTCCACTTT

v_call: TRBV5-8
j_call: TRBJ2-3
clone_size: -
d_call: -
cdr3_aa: CASSLRADTQYF
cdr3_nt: TGTGCCAGCAGCTTGAGAGCAGATACGCAGTATTTT

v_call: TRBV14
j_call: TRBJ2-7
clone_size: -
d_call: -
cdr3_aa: CASSQDGASYEQYF
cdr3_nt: TGTGCCAGCAGCCAAGACGGGGCTTCCTACGAGCAGTACTTC

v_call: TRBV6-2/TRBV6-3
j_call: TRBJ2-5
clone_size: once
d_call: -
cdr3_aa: CASSWSREETQYF
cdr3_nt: TGTGCCAGCAGTTGGAGCAGGGAAGAGACCCAGTACTTC

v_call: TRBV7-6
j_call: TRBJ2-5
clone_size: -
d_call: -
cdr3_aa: CASSPGVEETQYF
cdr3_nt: TGTGCCAGCAGCCCAGGGGTGGAAGAGACCCAGTACTTC

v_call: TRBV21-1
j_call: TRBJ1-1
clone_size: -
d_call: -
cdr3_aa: CASNPPQLRGENTEAFF
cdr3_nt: TGTGCCAGCAACCCCCCCCAACTCCGAGGCGAGAACACTGAAGCTTTCTTT

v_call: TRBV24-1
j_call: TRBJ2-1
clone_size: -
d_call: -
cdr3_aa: CATSDRDGRSDNEQFF
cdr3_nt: TGTGCCACCAGTGATCGGGACGGCCGGTCGGACAATGAGCAGTTCTTC

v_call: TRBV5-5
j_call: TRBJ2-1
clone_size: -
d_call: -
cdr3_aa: CASSLGFQARYNEQFF
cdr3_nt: TGTGCCAGCAGCTTGGGGTTCCAAGCCCGCTACAATGAGCAGTTCTTC

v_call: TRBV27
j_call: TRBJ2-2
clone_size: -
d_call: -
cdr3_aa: CASSSYGTTNTGELFF
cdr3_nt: TGTGCCAGCAGTTCTTACGGGACCACGAACACCGGGGAGCTGTTTTTT

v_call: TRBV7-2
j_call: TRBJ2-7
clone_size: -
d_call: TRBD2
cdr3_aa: CASSLFSGGSYEQYF
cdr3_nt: TGTGCCAGCAGCCTTTTCTCGGGGGGCTCCTACGAGCAGTACTTC

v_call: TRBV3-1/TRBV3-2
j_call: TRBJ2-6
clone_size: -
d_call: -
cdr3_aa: CASSQQAYSLSGANVLTF
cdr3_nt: TGTGCCAGCAGCCAACAAGCCTACTCCCTCTCTGGGGCCAACGTCCTGACTTTC

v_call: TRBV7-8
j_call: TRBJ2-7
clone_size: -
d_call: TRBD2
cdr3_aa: CASSLGTSGSGPYEQYF
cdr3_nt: TGTGCCAGCAGCCTCGGGACTAGCGGGAGTGGGCCCTACGAGCAGTACTTC

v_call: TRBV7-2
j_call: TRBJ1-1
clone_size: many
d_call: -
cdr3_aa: CASSDDPLGPEAFF
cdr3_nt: TGTGCCAGCAGCGACGACCCGCTCGGCCCTGAAGCTTTCTTT

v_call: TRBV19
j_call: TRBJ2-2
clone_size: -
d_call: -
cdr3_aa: CASRQTRVGTGELFF
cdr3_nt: TGTGCCAGTAGGCAGACTAGAGTGGGCACCGGGGAGCTGTTTTTT

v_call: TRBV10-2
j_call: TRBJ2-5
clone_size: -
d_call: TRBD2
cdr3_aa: CASSDPQTSGGAGWTQYF
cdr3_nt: TGCGCCAGCAGTGATCCACAGACTAGCGGGGGGGCCGGTTGGACCCAGTACTTC

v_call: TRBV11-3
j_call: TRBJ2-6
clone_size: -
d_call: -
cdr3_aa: CASSLDGQHSGANVLTF
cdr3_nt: TGTGCCAGCAGCTTAGACGGACAACACTCTGGGGCCAACGTCCTGACTTTC

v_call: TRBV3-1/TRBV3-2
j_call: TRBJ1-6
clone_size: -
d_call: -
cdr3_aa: CASSQAALSSYNSPLHF
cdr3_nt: TGTGCCAGCAGCCAAGCGGCCCTTAGCTCCTATAATTCACCCCTCCACTTT

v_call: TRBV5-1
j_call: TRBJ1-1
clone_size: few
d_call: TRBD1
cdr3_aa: CASSPPRTGGIAEAFF
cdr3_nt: TGCGCCAGCAGCCCTCCTCGGACAGGGGGCATCGCTGAAGCTTTCTTT

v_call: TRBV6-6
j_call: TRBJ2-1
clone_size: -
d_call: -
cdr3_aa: CASSLDLISYNEQFF
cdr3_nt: TGTGCCAGCAGCTTAGACTTGATCTCCTACAATGAGCAGTTCTTC

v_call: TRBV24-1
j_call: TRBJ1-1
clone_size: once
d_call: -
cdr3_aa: CATSDSDSTEAFF
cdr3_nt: TGTGCCACCAGTGACTCCGACAGCACTGAAGCTTTCTTT

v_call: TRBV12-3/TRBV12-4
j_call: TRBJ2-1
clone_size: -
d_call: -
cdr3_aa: CATSVDPTWQFF
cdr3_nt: TGTGCCACCTCGGTGGACCCCACCTGGCAGTTCTTC